Detailed here is one T cell receptor beta chain. Antigen specificity is unknown. These data belong to a study of cytotoxic CD8 clonotypes in ibrutinib-treated CLL. Overall study: The study recorded mean values of about 260,000 productive templates and approximately 100,000 productive rearrangements per sample. General study findings and limits: At the start, clonality exceeded age-matched healthy donors and followed circulating CD8+ T-cell counts. Private clonotypes, not public ones, expanded at ibrutinib response.

V was trimmed by 4 bases and J by 2 bases, leaving 13 bases between them. This CDR3 is 15 amino acids long. Germline CDR1 SGHTS, CDR2 YDEGEE. Sequencing was performed with immunoSEQ multiplex PCR; in TCRdb, only in-frame clones are kept and a portion is missing. The table lists over 40,000 clones, over 80% of them singletons. Sample: PBMCs, taken after 24 months of ibrutinib treatment. The origin of this receptor is a human donor with chronic lymphocytic leukemia. This chain uses TRBV5-8 with TRBJ1-3; D may be TRBD1 (5 bases). CDR3 region: CASSIGQHTGNTIYF. The CDR3 region has the DNA TGTGCCAGCAGCATAGGACAACATACTGGAAACACCATATATTTT. Based on the CDR3 plus reference TRBV5-8 and TRBJ1-3, the full variable domain is EAGVTQSPTHLIKTRGQQATLRCSPISGHTSVYWYQQALGLGLQFLLWYDEGEERNRGNFPPRFSGRQFPNYSSELNVNALELEDSALYLCASSIGQHTGNTIYFGEGSWLTVV.